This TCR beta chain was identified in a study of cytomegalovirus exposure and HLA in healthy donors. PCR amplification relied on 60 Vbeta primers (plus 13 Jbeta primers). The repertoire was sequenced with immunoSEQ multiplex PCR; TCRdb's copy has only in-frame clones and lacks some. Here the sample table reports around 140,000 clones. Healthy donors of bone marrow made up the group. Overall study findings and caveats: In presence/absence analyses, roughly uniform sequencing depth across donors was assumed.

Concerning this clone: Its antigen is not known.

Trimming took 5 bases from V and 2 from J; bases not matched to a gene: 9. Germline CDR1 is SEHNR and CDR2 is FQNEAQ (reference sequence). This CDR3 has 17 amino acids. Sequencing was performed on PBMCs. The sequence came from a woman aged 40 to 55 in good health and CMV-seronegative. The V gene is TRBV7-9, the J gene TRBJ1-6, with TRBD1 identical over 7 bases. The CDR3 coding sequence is TGTGCCAGCAGCACCCCGACAGGGTGGACCTATAATTCACCCCTCCACTTT. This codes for CASSTPTGWTYNSPLHF.